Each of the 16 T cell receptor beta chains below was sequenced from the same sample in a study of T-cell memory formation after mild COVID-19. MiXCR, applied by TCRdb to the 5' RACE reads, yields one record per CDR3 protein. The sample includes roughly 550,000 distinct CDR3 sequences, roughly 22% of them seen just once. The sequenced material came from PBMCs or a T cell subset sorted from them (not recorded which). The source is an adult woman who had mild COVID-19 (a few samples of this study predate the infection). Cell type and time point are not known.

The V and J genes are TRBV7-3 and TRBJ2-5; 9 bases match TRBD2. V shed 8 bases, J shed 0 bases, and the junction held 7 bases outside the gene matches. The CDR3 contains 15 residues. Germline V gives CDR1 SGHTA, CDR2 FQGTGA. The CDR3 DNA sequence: TGTGCCAGCCCCGTCCTAGCGGGGAACCAAGAGACCCAGTACTTC. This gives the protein CASPVLAGNQETQYF.

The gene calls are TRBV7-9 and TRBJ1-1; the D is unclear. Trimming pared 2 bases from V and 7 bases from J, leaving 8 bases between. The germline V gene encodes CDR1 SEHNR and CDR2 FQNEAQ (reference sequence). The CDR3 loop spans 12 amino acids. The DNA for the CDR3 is TGTGCCAGCAGCTTAACCGACGGTGAAGCTTTCTTT. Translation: CASSLTDGEAFF. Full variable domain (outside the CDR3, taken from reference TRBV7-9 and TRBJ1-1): DTGVSQNPRHKITKRGQNVTFRCDPISEHNRLYWYRQTLGQGPEFLTYFQNEAQLEKSRLLSDRFSAERPKGSFSTLEIQRTEQGDSAMYLCASSLTDGEAFFGQGTRLTVV.

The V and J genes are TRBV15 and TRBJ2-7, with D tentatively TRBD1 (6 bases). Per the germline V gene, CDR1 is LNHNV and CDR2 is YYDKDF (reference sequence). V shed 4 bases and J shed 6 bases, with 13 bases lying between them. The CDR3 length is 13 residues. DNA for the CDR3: TGTGCCACCAGCACAGGGGTGATCGGCGAGCAGTACTTC. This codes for CATSTGVIGEQYF.

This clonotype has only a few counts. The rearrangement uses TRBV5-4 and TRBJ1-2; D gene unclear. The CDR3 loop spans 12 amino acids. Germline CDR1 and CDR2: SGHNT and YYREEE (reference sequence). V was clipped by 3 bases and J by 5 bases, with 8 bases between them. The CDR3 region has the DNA TGTGCCAGCAGCTCGTCCTTTTATGGCTACACCTTC. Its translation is CASSSSFYGYTF.

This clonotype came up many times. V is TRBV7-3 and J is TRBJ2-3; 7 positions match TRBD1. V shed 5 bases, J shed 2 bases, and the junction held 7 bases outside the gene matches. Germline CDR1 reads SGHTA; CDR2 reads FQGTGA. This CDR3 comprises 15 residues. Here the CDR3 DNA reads TGTGCCAGCAGCCGAACGGGACAGAACACAGATACGCAGTATTTT. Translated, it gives CASSRTGQNTDTQYF.

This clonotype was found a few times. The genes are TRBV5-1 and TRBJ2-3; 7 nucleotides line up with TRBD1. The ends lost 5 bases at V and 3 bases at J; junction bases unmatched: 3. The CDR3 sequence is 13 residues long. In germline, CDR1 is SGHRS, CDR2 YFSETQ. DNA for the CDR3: TGCGCCAGCAGGAAGACAGGGACAGATACGCAGTATTTT. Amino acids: CASRKTGTDTQYF.

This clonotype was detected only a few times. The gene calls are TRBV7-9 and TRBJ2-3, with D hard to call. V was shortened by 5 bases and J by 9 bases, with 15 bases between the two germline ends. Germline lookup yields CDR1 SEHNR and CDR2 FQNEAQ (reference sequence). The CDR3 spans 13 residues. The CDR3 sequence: CASSPPHQATQYF. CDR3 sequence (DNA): TGTGCCAGCAGCCCTCCGCACCAGGCGACGCAGTATTTT.

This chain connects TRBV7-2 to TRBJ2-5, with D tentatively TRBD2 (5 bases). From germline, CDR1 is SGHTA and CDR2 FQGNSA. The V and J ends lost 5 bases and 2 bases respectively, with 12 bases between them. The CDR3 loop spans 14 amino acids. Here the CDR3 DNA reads TGTGCCAGCAGCCCGCGGGCCTTTCAAGAGACCCAGTACTTC. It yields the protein CASSPRAFQETQYF.

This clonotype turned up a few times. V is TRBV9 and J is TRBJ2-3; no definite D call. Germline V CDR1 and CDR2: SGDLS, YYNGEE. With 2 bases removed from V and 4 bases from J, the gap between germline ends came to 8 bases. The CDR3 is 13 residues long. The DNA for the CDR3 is TGTGCCAGCAGCGTTGGGGTGCCAGATACGCAGTATTTT. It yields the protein CASSVGVPDTQYF.

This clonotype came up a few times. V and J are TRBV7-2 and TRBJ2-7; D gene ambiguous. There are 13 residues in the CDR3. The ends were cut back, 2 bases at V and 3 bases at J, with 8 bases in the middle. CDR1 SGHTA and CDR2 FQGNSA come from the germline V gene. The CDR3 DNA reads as TGTGCCAGCAGCTTATTAAGAAACTACGAGCAGTACTTC. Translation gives CASSLLRNYEQYF.

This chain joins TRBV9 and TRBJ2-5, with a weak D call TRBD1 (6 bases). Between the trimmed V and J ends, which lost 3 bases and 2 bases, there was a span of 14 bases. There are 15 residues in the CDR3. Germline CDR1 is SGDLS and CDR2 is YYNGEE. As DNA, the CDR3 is TGTGCCAGCAGCGCCACAGGGATGGGTCAAGAGACCCAGTACTTC. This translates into CASSATGMGQETQYF.

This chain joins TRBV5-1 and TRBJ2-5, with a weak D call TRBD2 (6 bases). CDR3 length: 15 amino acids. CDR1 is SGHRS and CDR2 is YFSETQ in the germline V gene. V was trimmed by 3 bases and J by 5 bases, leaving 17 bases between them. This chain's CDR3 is CASSSGLLPRETQYF. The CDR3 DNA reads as TGCGCCAGCAGCTCGGGACTTCTCCCAAGGGAGACCCAGTACTTC.

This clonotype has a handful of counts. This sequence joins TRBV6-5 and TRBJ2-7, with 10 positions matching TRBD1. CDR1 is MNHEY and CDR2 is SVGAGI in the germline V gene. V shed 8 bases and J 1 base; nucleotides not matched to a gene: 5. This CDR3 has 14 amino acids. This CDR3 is CASRRDRGSYEQYF. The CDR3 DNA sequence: TGTGCCAGCCGCCGGGACAGGGGTTCCTACGAGCAGTACTTC.

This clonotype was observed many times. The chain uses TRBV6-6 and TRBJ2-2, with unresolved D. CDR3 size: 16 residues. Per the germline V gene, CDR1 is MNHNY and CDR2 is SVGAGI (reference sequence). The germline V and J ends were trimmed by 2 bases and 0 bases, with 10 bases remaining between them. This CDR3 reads CASSYPTPSNTGELFF. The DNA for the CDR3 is TGTGCCAGCAGTTACCCGACTCCATCGAACACCGGGGAGCTGTTTTTT.

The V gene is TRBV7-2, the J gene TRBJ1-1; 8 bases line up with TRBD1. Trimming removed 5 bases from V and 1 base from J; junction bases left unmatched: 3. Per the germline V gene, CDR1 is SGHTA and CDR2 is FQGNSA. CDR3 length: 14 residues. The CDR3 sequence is CASSAQGANTEAFF. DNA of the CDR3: TGTGCCAGCAGCGCCCAGGGGGCGAACACTGAAGCTTTCTTT.

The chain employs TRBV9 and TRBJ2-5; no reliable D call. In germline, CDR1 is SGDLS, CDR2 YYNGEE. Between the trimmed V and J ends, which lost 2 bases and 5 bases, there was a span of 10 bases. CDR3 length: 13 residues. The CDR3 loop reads CASSVRPDETQYF. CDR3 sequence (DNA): TGTGCCAGCAGCGTGCGGCCGGACGAGACCCAGTACTTC. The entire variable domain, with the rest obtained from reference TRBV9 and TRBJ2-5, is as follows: DSGVTQTPKHLITATGQRVTLRCSPRSGDLSVYWYQQSLDQGLQFLIQYYNGEERAKGNILERFSAQQFPDLHSELNLSSLELGDSALYFCASSVRPDETQYFGPGTRLLVL.